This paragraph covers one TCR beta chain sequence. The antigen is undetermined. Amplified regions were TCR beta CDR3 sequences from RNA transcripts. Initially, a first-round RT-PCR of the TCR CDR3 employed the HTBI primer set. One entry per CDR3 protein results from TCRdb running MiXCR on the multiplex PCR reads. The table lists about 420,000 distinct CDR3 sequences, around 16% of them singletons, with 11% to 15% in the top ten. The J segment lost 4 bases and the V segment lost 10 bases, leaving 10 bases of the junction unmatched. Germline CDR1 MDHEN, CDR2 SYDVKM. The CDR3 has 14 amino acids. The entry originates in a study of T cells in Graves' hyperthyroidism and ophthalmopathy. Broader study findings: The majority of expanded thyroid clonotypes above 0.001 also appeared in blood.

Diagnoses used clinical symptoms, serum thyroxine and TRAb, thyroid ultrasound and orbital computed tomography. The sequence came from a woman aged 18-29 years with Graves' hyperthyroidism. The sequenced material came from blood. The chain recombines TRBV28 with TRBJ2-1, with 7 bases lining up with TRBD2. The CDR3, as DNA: TGTGCCACCATACTAGCGCCAAGTTACAATGAGCAGTTCTTC. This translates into CATILAPSYNEQFF.